This T cell receptor beta chain was identified during a study of cytomegalovirus exposure and HLA in healthy donors. Vbeta (60) and Jbeta (13) primers were used in the PCR. Sequencing used immunoSEQ multiplex PCR; TCRdb keeps in-frame clones, though not all of them. The table has around 210,000 clones, approximately 80% seen once. With V trimmed by 1 base and J by 8 bases, 8 bases remained unmatched. The CDR3 is 15 amino acids. In germline, CDR1 is SGHKS, CDR2 YYEKEE (reference sequence). Sequencing input: PBMCs. The V gene is TRBV5-5, the J gene TRBJ2-1; 8 bases agree with TRBD2. The TCR originated in a woman in her 30s in good health and CMV-seronegative. The CDR3 DNA is TGTGCCAGCAGCTTGCTCACCGGGACTAGAGATGAGCAGTTCTTC. Protein: CASSLLTGTRDEQFF.